The next 31 T cell receptor beta chains were all read from a single sample in a study of Tregs in tolerant kidney transplant recipients (dated by TCRdb to 2018 to 2020). In light of the paper, this sample's time point label describes: blood sample drawn before combined kidney and bone marrow transplant. Receptor libraries were prepared by the immunoSEQ multiplex PCR assay. Imported from immuneACCESS, the table was reduced by TCRdb to in-frame sequences with V and J called. These copies leave out some clones; in studies compared against another copy, an unresolved V gene accounts for under half, and the cause of the remainder is not known. In this sample the table shows 98,000 or so clones, 90% of which occur a single time. The top ten constitute approximately 0.34% of the sample. This material consisted of CD4+ T cells from blood, taken before the transplant. The receptors come from a human donor who received a combined kidney and bone marrow transplant.

This chain connects TRBV28 to TRBJ1-1; D unclear. The CDR3 sequence is 14 residues long. Germline V CDR1 and CDR2: MDHEN, SYDVKM. V dropped 3 bases and J dropped 0 bases, with 8 bases sitting between them. The CDR3 loop is CASSFIRLNTEAFF. The CDR3 DNA follows: TGTGCCAGCAGTTTCATCAGATTGAACACTGAAGCTTTCTTT. Based on the CDR3 plus reference TRBV28 and TRBJ1-1, the full variable domain is DVKVTQSSRYLVKRTGEKVFLECVQDMDHENMFWYRQDPGLGLRLIYFSYDVKMKEKGDIPEGYSVSREKKERFSLILESASTNQTSMYLCASSFIRLNTEAFFGQGTRLTVV.

V is TRBV9 and J is TRBJ1-2; D is undetermined. The CDR3 has 15 amino acids. Germline values: CDR1 SGDLS, CDR2 YYNGEE. V lost 0 bases and J lost 5, with 14 bases in between. CDR3: CASSVDGVSGYGYTF. The CDR3 DNA is TGTGCCAGCAGCGTAGACGGAGTTTCGGGATATGGCTACACCTTC. Filled out from reference TRBV9 and TRBJ1-2, the complete variable domain reads DSGVTQTPKHLITATGQRVTLRCSPRSGDLSVYWYQQSLDQGLQFLIQYYNGEERAKGNILERFSAQQFPDLHSELNLSSLELGDSALYFCASSVDGVSGYGYTFGSGTRLTVV.

V and J are TRBV14 and TRBJ2-2; possible D gene TRBD1, 5 bases. CDR1 and CDR2 from the germline V gene are SGHDN and FVKESK. CDR3 size: 14 residues. V shed 2 bases and J shed 5 bases, with 9 bases lying between them. The CDR3 loop is CASSQMQGTGELFF. The CDR3 DNA reads as TGTGCCAGCAGCCAAATGCAGGGAACCGGGGAGCTGTTTTTT.

The chain uses TRBV18 and TRBJ1-5; D unclear. Germline CDR1 is KGHSH and CDR2 is LQKENI. The CDR3 is made up of 15 amino acids. The V end was cut by 3 bases, the J end by 11 bases, with 20 bases between. The CDR3 region is CASSPSRSPAGSQHF. The CDR3 DNA is TGTGCCAGCTCACCGTCCCGGTCGCCAGCGGGATCCCAGCATTTT.

Turning to this clone: Sequence at one end of the junction differs from germline and may be a read error. The chain joins TRBV28 to TRBJ1-3; 7 bases fit TRBD1. The CDR3 consists of 17 residues. CDR1 is MDHEN and CDR2 is SYDVKM in the germline V gene. CDR3 in amino acids: CPPSKSGTEVSGNTIYF. CDR3 DNA sequence: TGCCCACCTAGTAAGTCCGGGACAGAGGTCTCTGGAAACACCATATATTTT.

The V call is TRBV6-1, the J call TRBJ1-2; TRBD1 matches at 7 bases. Germline-derived CDR1 and CDR2 are MNHNS and SASEGT. V was clipped by 5 bases and J by 6 bases; unmatched bases: 12. The CDR3 has 15 amino acids. CDR3: CASSPRGRGVHGYTF. In nucleotides, the CDR3 is TGTGCCAGCAGTCCCAGGGGCAGGGGGGTCCATGGCTACACCTTC.

The chain recombines TRBV5-1 with TRBJ2-3; D is unresolved. V was pared by 1 base and J by 4 bases, with 4 bases between. This CDR3 contains 12 residues. Germline CDR1 and CDR2: SGHRS and YFSETQ. CDR3 sequence reads: CASSLSADTQYF. In DNA form, the CDR3 reads TGCGCCAGCAGCTTGTCCGCAGATACGCAGTATTTT.

This clone was found once. The genes are TRBV6-1 and TRBJ1-2, with D tentatively TRBD1 (5 bases). Trimming pared 0 bases from V and 4 bases from J, leaving 12 bases between. CDR3 length: 15 residues. Germline CDR1 and CDR2: MNHNS and SASEGT. The CDR3 DNA is TGTGCCAGCAGTGAAGCGGGGGGATTAGGCTATGGCTACACCTTC. Translation gives CASSEAGGLGYGYTF.

This chain uses TRBV19 with TRBJ2-7; 7 nucleotides align to TRBD2. V was pared by 0 bases and J by 2 bases, with 1 base of the junction left unmatched. This CDR3 is 14 amino acids long. The germline CDR1 and CDR2 sequences are LNHDA and SQIVND (reference sequence). CDR3: CASSIDLAAYEQYF. Written as DNA, the CDR3 is TGTGCCAGTAGTATAGATCTAGCGGCCTACGAGCAGTACTTC.

The CDR3 loop is CASSVDGGTQYF. The DNA of the CDR3 is TGTGCCAGCAGTGTAGACGGGGGTACGCAGTATTTT. J is TRBJ2-3 and V is TRBV2, with D perhaps TRBD2 (6 bases). This CDR3 contains 12 residues. CDR1 is SNHLY and CDR2 is FYNNEI in the germline V gene. Between the trimmed V and J ends, which lost 4 bases and 8 bases, there was a span of 10 bases.

The chain carries TRBV28 and TRBJ1-2, with D uncertain. The CDR3 extends over 12 amino acids. The germline V and J ends were trimmed by 8 bases and 7 bases, with 14 bases remaining between them. The germline CDR1 and CDR2 sequences are MDHEN and SYDVKM. The CDR3 sequence: CASFPGFGGYTF. The CDR3 coding sequence is TGTGCCAGCTTCCCCGGGTTTGGTGGCTACACCTTC.

This clone was recorded once. This chain uses TRBV2 with TRBJ2-7, with D possibly TRBD1 on 6 matching bases. CDR1 is SNHLY, CDR2 FYNNEI, per germline. The CDR3 spans 14 residues. V was pared by 8 bases and J by 0 bases, with 14 bases between. The CDR3 spells CASSRTVHSYEQYF. CDR3 nucleotides: TGTGCCAGCTCCCGGACAGTCCACTCCTACGAGCAGTACTTC.

The chain employs TRBV27 and TRBJ1-1, with TRBD1 matching 7 bases. The trim removed 6 bases at V and 3 bases at J, leaving 13 bases unmatched. Germline V CDR1 and CDR2: MNHEY, SMNVEV (reference sequence). The length of the CDR3 is 16 residues. CDR3 protein: CASRGTDRVRDTEAFF. DNA for the CDR3: TGTGCCAGCAGGGGAACCGACAGGGTGCGAGACACTGAAGCTTTCTTT.

This chain connects TRBV15 to TRBJ2-3; 13 bases are a match to TRBD2. From germline, CDR1 is LNHNV and CDR2 YYDKDF (reference sequence). V lost 5 bases to trimming and J lost 3 bases; unmatched junction nucleotides: 5. The CDR3 has 16 residues. The CDR3 nucleotides read TGTGCCACCAGCCGAAGGACTAGCGGGAGTACAGATACGCAGTATTTT. It specifies CATSRRTSGSTDTQYF. The full variable domain, in which reference TRBV15 and TRBJ2-3 provide the parts outside the CDR3, is DAMVIQNPRYQVTQFGKPVTLSCSQTLNHNVMYWYQQKSSQAPKLLFHYYDKDFNNEADTPDNFQSRRPNTSFCFLDIRSPGLGDTAMYLCATSRRTSGSTDTQYFGPGTRLTVL.

The V and J genes are TRBV7-2 and TRBJ2-3, with TRBD1 matching 9 bases. The germline V gene has CDR1 SGHTA and CDR2 FQGNSA. Unmatched junction bases numbered 6, after V lost 6 bases and J lost 2 bases. CDR3 size: 15 residues. The CDR3 protein is CASRYRGLNTDTQYF. As DNA, the CDR3 is TGTGCCAGCAGGTACAGGGGGCTTAACACAGATACGCAGTATTTT.

The chain links TRBV7-9 to TRBJ2-3; a weak D match, TRBD2 (5 bases). Germline loops: CDR1 SEHNR, CDR2 FQNEAQ (reference sequence). The V and J ends lost 11 bases and 1 base respectively, with 13 bases between them. The CDR3 runs to 13 residues. The CDR3 sequence is CAVPTGGTDTQYF. The CDR3 DNA reads TGTGCCGTCCCCACCGGGGGCACAGATACGCAGTATTTT.

The V gene is TRBV5-1, the J gene TRBJ2-3, with 7 bases fitting TRBD1. The V gene's germline CDR1 is SGHRS and CDR2 YFSETQ. The CDR3 is made up of 16 amino acids. V shed 3 bases, J shed 1 base, and the junction held 8 bases outside the gene matches. The CDR3 loop reads CASSSGRQGGTDTQYF. CDR3 nucleotides: TGCGCCAGCAGCTCAGGGCGGCAGGGGGGCACAGATACGCAGTATTTT.

The V call is TRBV28, the J call TRBJ2-7; 7 nucleotides line up with TRBD2. The trim removed 1 base at V and 2 bases at J, leaving 20 bases unmatched. The germline CDR1 and CDR2 sequences are MDHEN and SYDVKM. The CDR3 contains 20 residues. The CDR3 loop reads CASSLSQGWLAVIGAYEQYF. DNA of the CDR3: TGTGCCAGCAGTTTATCTCAGGGTTGGCTAGCGGTTATAGGGGCCTACGAGCAGTACTTC.

The chain is built from TRBV4-3 and TRBJ1-4, with TRBD1 matching over 7 bases. With 0 bases clipped from V and 8 bases from J, the junction kept 9 bases outside the gene matches. Per the germline V gene, CDR1 is LGHNA and CDR2 is YSLEER. The CDR3 loop spans 16 amino acids. The CDR3 bases are TGCGCCAGCAGCCAAGATTTTCCAGGGGGATACGAAAAACTGTTTTTT. It yields the protein CASSQDFPGGYEKLFF.

V and J are TRBV19 and TRBJ2-5, with D possibly matching TRBD2 (7 bases). Germline-derived CDR1 and CDR2 are LNHDA and SQIVND (reference sequence). Trimming removed 3 bases from V and 5 bases from J, with 13 bases in between. The CDR3 covers 14 residues. Here the CDR3 reads CASSIGGGGETQYF. CDR3 nucleotides: TGTGCCAGTAGTATTGGGGGGGGCGGCGAGACCCAGTACTTC. The full variable domain, rest sourced from reference TRBV19 and TRBJ2-5, is DGGITQSPKYLFRKEGQNVTLSCEQNLNHDAMYWYRQDPGQGLRLIYYSQIVNDFQKGDIAEGYSVSREKKESFPLTVTSAQKNPTAFYLCASSIGGGGETQYFGPGTRLLVL.

CDR3 sequence: CATSASSVPTDTQYF. The DNA for the CDR3 is TGTGCCACTTCGGCCTCTAGCGTCCCCACAGATACGCAGTATTTT. The rearrangement uses TRBV19 and TRBJ2-3, with a weak D call TRBD2 (6 bases). From germline, CDR1 is LNHDA and CDR2 SQIVND (reference sequence). The V and J ends lost 10 bases and 2 bases respectively, with 19 bases between them. The CDR3 extends over 15 amino acids.

CDR3 sequence (DNA): TGCACCAGCAGCCCCAGGGCGAGATATAGCAATCAGCCCCAGCATTTT. It encodes CTSSPRARYSNQPQHF. The V and J genes are TRBV1 and TRBJ1-5; the table assigns TRBD1, which was not confirmed against the DNA. TRBV1 constitutes a pseudogene. This CDR3 region has 16 residues.

The sample holds one count of this clone. This chain links TRBV7-2 with TRBJ2-5; D may be TRBD1 (5 bases). The CDR3 totals 13 residues. From germline, CDR1 is SGHTA and CDR2 FQGNSA. Trimming cost V 2 bases and J 3 bases, with 7 bases left between them. The CDR3 DNA reads as TGTGCCAGCAGCTTATTGACAGAAGAGACCCAGTACTTC. It codes for CASSLLTEETQYF.

This chain joins TRBV6-6 and TRBJ1-6; D is ambiguous. Germline-derived CDR1 and CDR2 are MNHNY and SVGAGI (reference sequence). V was cut by 2 bases and J by 7 bases, with 15 bases left in between. The length of the CDR3 is 16 residues. CDR3 in DNA: TGTGCCAGCAGTTACGACTTCCGGGGTATGAATTCACCCCTCCACTTT. Amino acid sequence: CASSYDFRGMNSPLHF.

The gene calls are TRBV6-5 and TRBJ2-3; 10 nucleotides line up with TRBD1. Germline V gene data show CDR1 as MNHEY and CDR2 as SVGAGI. V was clipped by 5 bases and J by 4 bases; unmatched bases: 3. This CDR3 is built from 14 residues. This CDR3 is CASSEGTGADTQYF. The CDR3 coding sequence is TGTGCCAGCAGTGAAGGGACAGGGGCAGATACGCAGTATTTT.

This clone was detected only once. This sequence joins TRBV5-6 and TRBJ1-3; 10 bases agree with TRBD1. CDR1 and CDR2 from the germline V gene are SGHDT and YYEEEE. The V and J ends lost 4 bases and 8 bases, in that order; junction bases with no gene match: 15. The CDR3 is made up of 17 amino acids. CDR3: CASSLGFLDRGFHTIYF. In DNA form, the CDR3 reads TGTGCCAGCAGCCTGGGGTTCTTGGACAGGGGGTTCCACACCATATATTTT.

The V call is TRBV10-3, the J call TRBJ1-1; possible D gene TRBD1, 6 bases. This CDR3 is built from 14 residues. Trimming removed 3 bases from V and 1 base from J, with 9 bases in between. The germline V gene has CDR1 ENHRY and CDR2 SYGVKD. The CDR3 reads CAISDVRGNTEAFF. The CDR3 DNA reads as TGTGCCATCAGTGACGTCAGGGGGAACACTGAAGCTTTCTTT.

CDR3 region: CASSPQGRTDTQYF. The CDR3 DNA follows: TGTGCCAGCAGCCCCCAGGGGCGAACAGATACGCAGTATTTT. V is TRBV5-6 and J is TRBJ2-3; maybe TRBD1 (6 bases). The CDR3 consists of 14 residues. Looked up from germline, CDR1 is SGHDT and CDR2 is YYEEEE. V lost 4 bases and J 3 bases, leaving 12 bases between the germline ends.

The chain carries TRBV7-2 and TRBJ2-1, with 12 bases fitting TRBD2. This CDR3 has 15 residues. Germline V CDR1 and CDR2: SGHTA, FQGNSA. V trimming: 4 bases; J trimming: 8 bases; junction bases outside the gene matches: 6. CDR3 DNA: TGTGCCAGCAGCTCACTGAGACTAGCGGGAGATGAGCAGTTCTTC. Amino acid sequence: CASSSLRLAGDEQFF.

V is TRBV6-5 and J is TRBJ1-2; unclear D gene. This CDR3 spans 14 amino acids. The germline V gene has CDR1 MNHEY and CDR2 SVGAGI. Trimming shortened V by 7 bases and J by 2 bases, and 14 bases separated the two germline ends. The CDR3 DNA reads TGTGCCAGCACCGCCATGGCTTCGAACTATGGCTACACCTTC. Amino acids: CASTAMASNYGYTF.

The V gene is TRBV28, the J gene TRBJ2-7; 10 bases match TRBD1. CDR3 length equals 18 residues. J gave up 4 bases and V 4 bases, and 16 bases lay outside the gene matches. CDR1 is MDHEN, CDR2 SYDVKM, per germline. The CDR3 DNA sequence: TGTGCCAGCAGTTCGATTCATCTGAGAAGGACAGGGGGGTACGAGCAGTACTTC. Residues: CASSSIHLRRTGGYEQYF. The full variable domain, completed using reference TRBV28 and TRBJ2-7, is DVKVTQSSRYLVKRTGEKVFLECVQDMDHENMFWYRQDPGLGLRLIYFSYDVKMKEKGDIPEGYSVSREKKERFSLILESASTNQTSMYLCASSSIHLRRTGGYEQYFGPGTRLTVT.